This T cell receptor (beta chain) stems from a study of blood T cell repertoires in COVID-19. Study background: Samples came from the United States, Italy and Spain, spanning acute and convalescent COVID-19. From T cells, B-cell-depleted T cells, or PBMCs came the material, which was cDNA or gDNA.

Germline V lookup: CDR1 KGHDR, CDR2 SFDVKD. The V and J ends lost 7 bases and 1 base respectively, with 15 bases between them. The CDR3 consists of 16 residues. In the source study's methods: Reference gene primer amplification yielded estimated nucleated cell counts. Sequencing was performed with immunoSEQ multiplex PCR; in TCRdb, only in-frame clones are kept and a portion is missing. For V, J and clone size, that table is used; D and trimming come from the DNA. The table shows 200,000 to 250,000 clones, with around 89% occurring only once. What was sequenced was peripheral blood. The V and J genes are TRBV24-1 and TRBJ2-2, with no clear D. The origin of this receptor is a man aged 70 or older with acute or convalescent COVID-19. This chain's CDR3 is CATSPRRRQNTGELFF. The CDR3 nucleotides read TGTGCCACCAGCCCCAGACGCCGACAGAACACCGGGGAGCTGTTTTTT.